This record looks at one TCR beta chain sequence and its context. The antigen remains unidentified. Measured with immunoSEQ multiplex PCR; TCRdb has only the in-frame clones, and not every one. Of 100,000 to 150,000 clones in the sample, approximately 91% were seen once. The data stem from a study of cytomegalovirus exposure and HLA in healthy donors. At the level of the study: The roughly 120 validation repertoires, a later analysis reported, used the same platform as the 666 first-cohort repertoires. Study conclusions and caveats: Rare sequences made up most TCRs, while some public TCRs were found in many donors. Cytomegalovirus association was listed for 164 TCR beta chains.

The V and J ends lost 5 bases and 0 bases, in that order; junction bases with no gene match: 2. The CDR3 covers 15 residues. Looked up from germline, CDR1 is MNHNY and CDR2 is SVGAGI (reference sequence). The rearrangement uses TRBV6-6 and TRBJ2-2; 8 bases agree with TRBD1. The receptor's source is a young man in good health and CMV-seropositive. Sequencing was carried out using PBMCs. The CDR3 coding sequence is TGTGCCAGCAGTAAACAGGGGGCGAACACCGGGGAGCTGTTTTTT. Translated: CASSKQGANTGELFF.